This is a list of T cell receptor beta chains from one sample in a study of blood T cell repertoires in COVID-19. Sequenced by immunoSEQ multiplex PCR; TCRdb stores in-frame clones only, minus some. The sample contains about 280,000 clones, 80% to 85% of which appear only once. Sequenced sample: PBMCs or T cells enriched from blood (not recorded which). The source is a middle-aged man who had been exposed to COVID-19. Both conserved end residues are part of each CDR3. D genes are given only for firm matches. The listing skips clone size in some rows; elsewhere it reads once, few, many or a size class.

J gene | D gene | clone size | V gene | CDR3 protein | CDR3 DNA
TRBJ2-1 | TRBD2 | . | TRBV6-4 | CASSTGLAGGRNEQFF | TGTGCCAGCAGTACGGGGCTAGCGGGAGGGCGAAATGAGCAGTTCTTC
TRBJ1-1 | TRBD1 | . | TRBV6-5 | CASRGQDVGGAFF | TGTGCCAGCAGGGGACAGGACGTCGGGGGGGCTTTCTTT
TRBJ2-7 | . | . | TRBV9 | CASSVGGRGYEQYF | TGTGCCAGCAGCGTAGGAGGGAGAGGCTACGAGCAGTACTTC
TRBJ1-2 | . | . | TRBV9 | CASSGYREGGYTF | TGTGCCAGCAGCGGGTACAGGGAGGGTGGCTACACCTTC
TRBJ2-3 | TRBD2 | . | TRBV11-2 | CASRMTSPTDTQYF | TGTGCCAGCAGGATGACTAGCCCCACAGATACGCAGTATTTT
TRBJ2-2 | . | few | TRBV11-2 | CASSLELAGELFF | TGTGCCAGCAGCTTAGAATTGGCAGGGGAGCTGTTTTTT
TRBJ1-1 | . | . | TRBV15 | CATGTNRANTEAFF | TGTGCCACAGGAACCAACAGGGCGAACACTGAAGCTTTCTTT
TRBJ2-1 | TRBD2 | few | TRBV6-5 | CATVREISYNEQFF | TGTGCCACGGTGCGGGAGATCTCCTACAATGAGCAGTTCTTC
TRBJ1-1 | TRBD1 | . | TRBV19 | CASSNRGSVDTEAFF | TGTGCCAGTAGTAACAGGGGATCGGTGGACACTGAAGCTTTCTTT
TRBJ2-7 | . | . | TRBV4-1 | CASSQELGTPYEQYF | TGCGCCAGCAGCCAAGAGCTGGGGACTCCCTACGAGCAGTACTTC
TRBJ2-7 | . | . | TRBV21-1 | CASSKGQLSFGYEQYF | TGTGCCAGCAGCAAAGGACAGTTATCCTTCGGGTACGAGCAGTACTTC
TRBJ2-1 | . | . | TRBV18 | CASSRGIRDEQFF | TGTGCCAGCTCAAGGGGGATCCGGGATGAGCAGTTCTTC
TRBJ2-7 | TRBD1 | . | TRBV18 | CASSNLGTGSSEQYF | TGTGCCAGCTCAAACCTCGGGACAGGATCCTCCGAGCAGTACTTC
TRBJ2-1 | . | . | TRBV7-2 | CASSLGAGVVTGRFF | TGTGCCAGCAGCTTAGGGGCAGGGGTGGTTACAGGCAGGTTCTTC
TRBJ2-7 | TRBD1 | . | TRBV6-5 | CASRHDSTGGYEQYF | TGTGCCAGCAGACACGACTCGACAGGGGGCTACGAGCAGTACTTC
TRBJ2-7 | . | . | TRBV2 | CASKWAPEGYEQYF | TGTGCCAGCAAATGGGCTCCTGAAGGTTACGAGCAGTACTTC
TRBJ1-4 | . | . | TRBV10-3 | CAISDLGRGEHEKLFF | TGTGCCATCAGTGACCTCGGGCGGGGGGAGCATGAAAAACTGTTTTTT
TRBJ1-4 | . | . | TRBV16 | CASSPQEKLFF | TGTGCCAGCAGCCCACAGGAAAAACTGTTTTTT
TRBJ2-7 | TRBD1 | . | TRBV18 | CASSPGTGGNYEQYF | TGTGCCAGCTCACCAGGGACAGGGGGCAACTACGAGCAGTACTTC
TRBJ2-3 | TRBD2 | . | TRBV7-6 | CASSPGLAGIDTQYF | TGTGCCAGCAGCCCCGGACTAGCGGGAATAGATACGCAGTATTTT
TRBJ2-1 | TRBD2 | . | TRBV5-1 | CASSSPAGRGTSIYNEQFF | TGCGCCAGCAGCTCCCCGGCGGGGCGGGGGACTAGCATATACAATGAGCAGTTCTTC
TRBJ2-4 | TRBD2 | . | TRBV2 | CASIGLAGFGAKNIQYF | TGTGCCAGCATTGGACTAGCGGGATTCGGGGCCAAAAACATTCAGTACTTC
TRBJ2-1 | TRBD2 | . | TRBV7-2 | CASSLVSERESEQFF | TGTGCCAGCAGCTTAGTCAGTGAGCGGGAAAGTGAGCAGTTCTTC
TRBJ1-2 | TRBD1 | . | TRBV28 | CASSHGQGAYGYTF | TGTGCCAGCAGTCACGGACAGGGGGCCTATGGCTACACCTTC
TRBJ1-1 | . | . | TRBV4-2 | CASSQEGGVSHGGAFF | TGTGCCAGCAGCCAAGAAGGGGGTGTCAGCCACGGCGGAGCTTTCTTT
TRBJ2-6 | TRBD1 | . | TRBV5-8 | CASTQDRAKVLTF | TGTGCCAGCACCCAGGACAGGGCGAAAGTCCTGACTTTC
TRBJ2-3 | . | . | TRBV5-1 | CASSLGLEADLTLDTQYF | TGCGCCAGCAGCTTGGGCCTCGAGGCCGATCTCACTTTAGATACGCAGTATTTT
TRBJ2-5 | . | . | TRBV19 | CASSIGQPSLYQETQYF | TGTGCCAGTAGTATCGGACAGCCAAGCCTGTACCAAGAGACCCAGTACTTC
TRBJ1-6 | . | . | TRBV30 | CAWSLAGAPNSPLHF | TGTGCCTGGAGTTTGGCAGGGGCGCCTAATTCACCCCTCCACTTT
TRBJ1-2 | . | . | TRBV12-5 | CASGFEDFYGYTF | TGTGCTAGTGGTTTCGAGGATTTCTATGGCTACACCTTC
TRBJ2-7 | . | . | TRBV7-9 | CAVKTSGTYEQYF | TGTGCCGTGAAAACTAGTGGGACCTACGAGCAGTACTTC
TRBJ1-4 | . | . | TRBV7-9 | CASSLLTVLNEKLFF | TGTGCCAGCAGCTTATTAACGGTCCTTAATGAAAAACTGTTTTTT
TRBJ2-5 | TRBD1 | . | TRBV6-5 | CASTPAGGQTETQYF | TGTGCCAGCACCCCCGCAGGGGGACAGACAGAGACCCAGTACTTC
TRBJ1-5 | TRBD1 | . | TRBV19 | CASSIVTGVSNQPQHF | TGTGCCAGTAGTATAGTAACAGGGGTTAGCAATCAGCCCCAGCATTTT
TRBJ1-5 | . | . | TRBV19 | CASRSGGGSRYQPQHF | TGTGCCAGTAGAAGTGGGGGCGGTAGCCGTTATCAGCCCCAGCATTTT
TRBJ2-1 | TRBD1 | . | TRBV25-1 | CASSDRWGQNNEQFF | TGTGCCAGCAGTGACCGCTGGGGACAGAACAATGAGCAGTTCTTC
TRBJ2-3 | . | . | TRBV7-2 | CASSPRSITSTDTQYF | TGTGCCAGCAGCCCGCGGTCGATTACTAGCACAGATACGCAGTATTTT
TRBJ2-2 | TRBD1 | . | TRBV27 | CASSPPRGRTGELFF | TGTGCCAGCAGTCCCCCGAGGGGGCGAACCGGGGAGCTGTTTTTT
TRBJ1-1 | . | . | TRBV29-1 | CSVEEWAQLNTEAFF | TGCAGCGTTGAAGAGTGGGCACAGCTAAACACTGAAGCTTTCTTT
TRBJ2-1 | . | . | TRBV7-3 | CASSLTYERKDEQFF | TGTGCCAGCAGCTTAACGTATGAGAGGAAGGATGAGCAGTTCTTC
TRBJ1-1 | . | . | TRBV19 | CASTRGTNTEAFF | TGTGCCAGTACCCGCGGGACGAACACTGAAGCTTTCTTT
TRBJ2-3 | TRBD2 | . | TRBV7-3 | CASSPSLGLAATDTQYF | TGTGCCAGCAGCCCCTCGTTAGGGCTAGCGGCCACAGATACGCAGTATTTT
TRBJ2-1 | TRBD2 | . | TRBV10-1 | CASSDRAGGVDEQFF | TGCGCCAGCAGTGATCGAGCGGGAGGGGTGGATGAGCAGTTCTTC
TRBJ1-1 | . | once | TRBV10-3 | CAISAVAEAFF | TGTGCCATCAGTGCGGTCGCTGAAGCTTTCTTT
TRBJ2-1 | . | . | TRBV7-9 | CASPGDLSYNEQFF | TGTGCCAGCCCCGGGGACTTATCCTACAATGAGCAGTTCTTC
TRBJ2-3 | TRBD2 | . | TRBV5-1 | CASSLTGAGDTQYF | TGCGCCAGCAGCTTAACGGGAGCGGGGGATACGCAGTATTTT
TRBJ1-1 | . | . | TRBV30 | CAWTGQQNTEAFF | TGTGCCTGGACCGGACAGCAAAACACTGAAGCTTTCTTT
TRBJ2-2 | . | . | TRBV11-2 | CASSLPVDSGELFF | TGTGCCAGCAGCTTACCCGTGGACAGCGGGGAGCTGTTTTTT
TRBJ2-3 | TRBD2 | . | TRBV4-1 | CASSQEGKGLAGGRQYF | TGCGCCAGCAGCCAAGAAGGGAAGGGACTAGCGGGAGGACGGCAGTATTTT
TRBJ2-7 | TRBD2 | . | TRBV6-6 | CASSQGLAGADEQYF | TGTGCCAGCAGTCAGGGACTAGCGGGAGCAGACGAGCAGTACTTC
TRBJ1-2 | TRBD1 | . | TRBV5-1 | CASSSGDSSHYGYTF | TGCGCCAGCAGCTCCGGGGACAGCTCCCACTATGGCTACACCTTC
TRBJ1-2 | . | . | TRBV7-9 | CASSPSTDYGYTF | TGTGCCAGCAGCCCCTCCACGGACTATGGCTACACCTTC
TRBJ1-1 | TRBD1 | few | TRBV10-1 | CASSEPGQKAFF | TGCGCCAGCAGCGAACCGGGACAGAAAGCTTTCTTT